This paragraph reports one TCR beta chain. Allocation to cohorts depended on clinical history reported by the participants. TCRdb's copy holds only in-frame clones and misses some; the assay was immunoSEQ multiplex PCR. The sample yields some 250,000 clones, approximately 90% seen once. This specimen belongs to a study of blood T cell repertoires in COVID-19. The sequence was collected from a man between 40 and 49 years old who had recovered from COVID-19. What was sequenced was PBMCs or T cells enriched from blood (not recorded which).

CDR3 amino acids: CASSSGGSGLYEQYF. CDR3 bases: TGTGCCAGCAGCTCGGGGGGTAGCGGCCTCTACGAGCAGTACTTC. V usage is TRBV7-9 and J usage is TRBJ2-7, with TRBD2 identical over 7 bases. V dropped 4 bases and J dropped 3; count of bases not matched to a gene: 9. The CDR3 has 15 amino acids. CDR1 is SEHNR and CDR2 is FQNEAQ in the germline V gene (reference sequence).